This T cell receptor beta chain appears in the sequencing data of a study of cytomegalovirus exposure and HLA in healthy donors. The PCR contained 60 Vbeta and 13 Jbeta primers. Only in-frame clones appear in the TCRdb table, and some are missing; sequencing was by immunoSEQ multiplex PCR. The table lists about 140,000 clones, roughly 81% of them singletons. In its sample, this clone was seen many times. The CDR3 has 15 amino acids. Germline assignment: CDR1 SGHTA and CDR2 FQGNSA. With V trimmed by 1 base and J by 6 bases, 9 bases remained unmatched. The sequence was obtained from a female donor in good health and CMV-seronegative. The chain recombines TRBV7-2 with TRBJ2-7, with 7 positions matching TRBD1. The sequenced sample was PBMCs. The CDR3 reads CASSLDPGQRPEQYF. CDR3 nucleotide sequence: TGTGCCAGCAGCTTAGATCCGGGACAGCGACCCGAGCAGTACTTC. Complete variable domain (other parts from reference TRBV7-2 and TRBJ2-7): GAGVSQSPSNKVTEKGKDVELRCDPISGHTALYWYRQSLGQGLEFLIYFQGNSAPDKSGLPSDRFSAERTGGSVSTLTIQRTQQEDSAVYLCASSLDPGQRPEQYFGPGTRLTVT.